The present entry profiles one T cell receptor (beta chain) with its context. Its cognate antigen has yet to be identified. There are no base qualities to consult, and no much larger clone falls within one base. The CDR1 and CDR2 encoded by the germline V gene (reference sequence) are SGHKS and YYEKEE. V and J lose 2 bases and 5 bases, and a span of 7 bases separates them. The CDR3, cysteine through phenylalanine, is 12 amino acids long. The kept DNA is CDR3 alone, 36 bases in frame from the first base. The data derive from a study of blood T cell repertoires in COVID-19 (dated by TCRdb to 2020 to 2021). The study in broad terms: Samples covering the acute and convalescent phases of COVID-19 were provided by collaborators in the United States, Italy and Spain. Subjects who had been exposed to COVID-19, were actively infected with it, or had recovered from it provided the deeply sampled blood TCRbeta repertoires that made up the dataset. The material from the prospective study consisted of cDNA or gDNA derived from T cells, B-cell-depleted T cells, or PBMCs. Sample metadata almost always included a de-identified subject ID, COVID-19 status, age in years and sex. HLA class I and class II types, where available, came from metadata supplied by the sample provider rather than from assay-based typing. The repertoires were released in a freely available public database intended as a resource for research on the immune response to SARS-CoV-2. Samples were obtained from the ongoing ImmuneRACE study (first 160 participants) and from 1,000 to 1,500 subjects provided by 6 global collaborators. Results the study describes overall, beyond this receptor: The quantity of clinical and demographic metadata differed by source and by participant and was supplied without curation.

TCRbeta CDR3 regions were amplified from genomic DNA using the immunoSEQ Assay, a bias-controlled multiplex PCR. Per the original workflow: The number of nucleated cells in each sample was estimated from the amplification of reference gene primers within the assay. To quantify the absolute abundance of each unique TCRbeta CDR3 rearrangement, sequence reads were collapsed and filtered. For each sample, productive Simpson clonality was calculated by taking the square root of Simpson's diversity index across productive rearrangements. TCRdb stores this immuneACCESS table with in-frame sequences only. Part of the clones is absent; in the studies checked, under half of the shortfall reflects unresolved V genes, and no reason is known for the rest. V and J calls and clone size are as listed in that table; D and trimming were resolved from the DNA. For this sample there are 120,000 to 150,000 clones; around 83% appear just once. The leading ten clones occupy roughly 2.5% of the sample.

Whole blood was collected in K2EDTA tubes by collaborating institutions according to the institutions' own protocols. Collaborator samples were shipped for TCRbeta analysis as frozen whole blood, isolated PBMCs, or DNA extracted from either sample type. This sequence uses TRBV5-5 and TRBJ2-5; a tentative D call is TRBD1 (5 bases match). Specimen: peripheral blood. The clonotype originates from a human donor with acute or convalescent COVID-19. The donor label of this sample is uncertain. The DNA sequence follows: TGTGCCAGCAGCTTTAAGGGGGAGACCCAGTACTTC. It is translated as CASSFKGETQYF.